This T cell receptor (beta chain) is drawn from a study of Ad26.COV2.S vaccination and SARS-CoV-2 variants. Study context: The vaccine Ad26.COV2.S was put into the muscle once, or twice with 56 days between. Findings of the study overall: Those who received vaccine or placebo ended up with similar non-spike TCR breadth.

As regards this clone: What it binds is not known.

Trimming took off 6 bases at V and 2 bases at J, with 10 bases between the two ends. This CDR3 is 13 amino acids long. CDR1 is SNHLY and CDR2 is FYNNEI in the germline V gene. Treatment defined: 15 to 20 received Ad26.COV2.S at low or high dose, single or two shots; about 5 received placebo; per-sample allocation not given. Sampling occurred on day 63 after the first vaccine or placebo injection. An Ad26 vector that expressed Wuhan-strain SARS-CoV-2 spike constituted the vaccine. The repertoire was sequenced with immunoSEQ multiplex PCR; TCRdb's copy has only in-frame clones and lacks some. Here the sample spans around 300,000 clones, 90% being singletons.

The chain is built from TRBV2 and TRBJ1-1; D perhaps matches TRBD1 (5 bases). The starting material was peripheral blood, obtained in a trial of Ad26.COV2.S vaccine versus placebo. This receptor was obtained from a person aged 18-60 years who received the Ad26.COV2.S COVID-19 vaccine or a placebo. CDR3 protein: CASRRQGNTEAFF. CDR3 in DNA: TGTGCCAGCAGGAGGCAGGGAAACACTGAAGCTTTCTTT. Together with reference TRBV2 and TRBJ1-1, the CDR3 gives the full variable domain: EPEVTQTPSHQVTQMGQEVILRCVPISNHLYFYWYRQILGQKVEFLVSFYNNEISEKSEIFDDQFSVERPDGSNFTLKIRSTKLEDSAMYFCASRRQGNTEAFFGQGTRLTVV.